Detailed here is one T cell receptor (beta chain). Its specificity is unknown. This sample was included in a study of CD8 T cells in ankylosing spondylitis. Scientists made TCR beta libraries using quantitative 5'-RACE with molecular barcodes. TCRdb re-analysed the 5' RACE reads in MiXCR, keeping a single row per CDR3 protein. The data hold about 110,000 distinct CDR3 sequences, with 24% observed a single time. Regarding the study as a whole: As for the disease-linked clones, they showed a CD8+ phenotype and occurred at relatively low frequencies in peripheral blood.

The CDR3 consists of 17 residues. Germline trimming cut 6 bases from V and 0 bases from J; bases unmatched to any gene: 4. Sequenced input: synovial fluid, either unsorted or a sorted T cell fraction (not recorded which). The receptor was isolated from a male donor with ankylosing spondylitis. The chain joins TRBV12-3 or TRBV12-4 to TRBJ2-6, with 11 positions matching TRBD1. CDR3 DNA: TGTGCCAGCAGATCCGGGACAGGGGGCTCTGGGGCCAACGTCCTGACTTTC. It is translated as CASRSGTGGSGANVLTF.